This T cell receptor beta chain was captured by sequencing in a study of blood T cell repertoires in COVID-19. Study summary: PBMCs, B-cell-depleted T cells, or T cells provided the cDNA or gDNA that made up the material.

TCRdb's table, derived via immunoSEQ multiplex PCR, lists solely in-frame clones and lacks some. This table has about 220,000 clones, 84% appearing once. The CDR3 spans 14 residues. Germline assignment: CDR1 GTSNPN and CDR2 SVGIG (reference sequence). V gave up 4 bases and J gave up 2 bases; unmatched junction bases: 5. The sequenced sample consisted of peripheral blood. This sequence was found in a woman in her fifties or sixties with acute or convalescent COVID-19. The rearrangement links TRBV30 to TRBJ1-2; 9 nucleotides match TRBD1. CDR3 loop: CAWKQGAYNYGYTF. In nucleotides, the CDR3 is TGTGCCTGGAAACAGGGGGCATACAACTATGGCTACACCTTC.